This T cell receptor beta chain is from a study of beta chain features in type 1 diabetes. Study outcomes and limitations: Patients with type 1 diabetes carried fewer insertions and had more deletions at their VDJ junctions. TCRB CDR3s from Type 1 diabetes patients were moderately but significantly shorter in all four CD4+ subsets.

The study reverse transcribed the entire isolated RNA, so it sequenced expressed TCRB transcripts. Produced via immunoSEQ multiplex PCR; TCRdb's table is partial and in-frame only. There are 350,000 to 400,000 clones in the sample; less than 15% occur only once, and roughly 0.017% lies in the top ten. This clone was detected a few times. What it binds is unknown. Trimming at V came to 2 bases and at J to 10 bases, leaving 7 bases not matched to a gene. Germline V CDR1 and CDR2: GTSNPN, SVGIG (reference sequence). The CDR3 runs to 14 residues. This TCR was recovered from a woman between 18 and 29 years old in good health. Sequenced material: naive CD4+ T cells from blood. The V and J genes are TRBV30 and TRBJ2-1; 11 positions agree with TRBD2. DNA for the CDR3: TGTGCCTGGAGTAAAGCTCTAGCGGGGGGCGAGCAGTTCTTC. It codes for CAWSKALAGGEQFF.